This is a list of T cell receptor beta chains from one sample in a study of PD-1 blockade in classical Hodgkin lymphoma. Profiling relied on immunoSEQ multiplex PCR, and the TCRdb table lists in-frame clones only, not all of them. This sample has roughly 52,000 clones, with approximately 86% found just once. This sample comprised peripheral blood mononuclear cells (PBMCs), obtained before the fourth cycle of nivolumab. Source of these receptors: a human donor with classical Hodgkin lymphoma. CDR3s include the opening cysteine and the closing phenylalanine or tryptophan. A D gene is named only where the DNA matches it firmly. Where a row states a size, it is once, few, many or the class of an expanded clone; other rows omit it.

V gene: TRBV28
J gene: TRBJ1-1
D gene: .
clone size: .
CDR3 protein: CASSLDAWDIEDSEAFF
CDR3 DNA: TGTGCCAGCAGCCTTGATGCTTGGGACATCGAGGATTCTGAAGCTTTCTTT

V gene: TRBV15
J gene: TRBJ2-5
D gene: .
clone size: .
CDR3 protein: CATSTGMGGGETQYF
CDR3 DNA: TGTGCCACCAGCACCGGGATGGGGGGTGGGGAGACCCAGTACTTC

V gene: TRBV19
J gene: TRBJ2-2
D gene: .
clone size: .
CDR3 protein: CASSPDGEPADTGELFF
CDR3 DNA: TGTGCCAGTAGTCCCGACGGGGAGCCCGCGGACACCGGGGAGCTGTTTTTT

V gene: TRBV4-1
J gene: TRBJ2-7
D gene: .
clone size: .
CDR3 protein: CASSQEGGVGTASNEQYF
CDR3 DNA: TGCGCCAGCAGCCAAGAGGGGGGGGTCGGGACAGCATCTAACGAGCAGTACTTC

V gene: TRBV4-2
J gene: TRBJ2-3
D gene: TRBD2
clone size: .
CDR3 protein: CASSQGRTGGLSTDTQYF
CDR3 DNA: TGTGCCAGCAGCCAAGGGAGGACGGGAGGACTTAGCACAGATACGCAGTATTTT

V gene: TRBV5-1
J gene: TRBJ2-6
D gene: .
clone size: .
CDR3 protein: CASSLENSGANVLTF
CDR3 DNA: TGCGCCAGCAGCTTGGAGAACTCTGGGGCCAACGTCCTGACTTTC

V gene: TRBV28
J gene: TRBJ2-3
D gene: .
clone size: .
CDR3 protein: CASSPPGLPGTDTQYF
CDR3 DNA: TGTGCCAGCAGTCCGCCGGGACTCCCTGGGACAGATACGCAGTATTTT

V gene: TRBV14
J gene: TRBJ2-1
D gene: .
clone size: .
CDR3 protein: CASSRTVNNEQFF
CDR3 DNA: TGTGCCAGCAGCCGGACAGTTAACAATGAGCAGTTCTTC

V gene: TRBV18
J gene: TRBJ2-7
D gene: TRBD1
clone size: .
CDR3 protein: CASSPTTGTGHSYEQYF
CDR3 DNA: TGTGCCAGCTCACCAACGACCGGGACAGGGCACTCCTACGAGCAGTACTTC

V gene: TRBV19
J gene: TRBJ2-3
D gene: TRBD1
clone size: medium-sized
CDR3 protein: CASSIGDRATDTQYF
CDR3 DNA: TGTGCCAGTAGTATAGGGGACAGGGCCACAGATACGCAGTATTTT

V gene: TRBV9
J gene: TRBJ2-5
D gene: .
clone size: .
CDR3 protein: CASSVGLSGGETQYF
CDR3 DNA: TGTGCCAGCAGCGTGGGGTTGAGCGGCGGAGAGACCCAGTACTTC

V gene: TRBV10-2
J gene: TRBJ1-4
D gene: .
clone size: .
CDR3 protein: CASSPRTGNNEKLFF
CDR3 DNA: TGCGCCAGCAGCCCCCGGACGGGAAATAATGAAAAACTGTTTTTT

V gene: TRBV5-4
J gene: TRBJ2-3
D gene: TRBD2
clone size: .
CDR3 protein: CASSLGKLAGDTDTQYF
CDR3 DNA: TGTGCCAGCAGCTTGGGAAAACTAGCGGGAGACACAGATACGCAGTATTTT

V gene: TRBV10-2
J gene: TRBJ1-1
D gene: .
clone size: .
CDR3 protein: CASSERVMNTEAFF
CDR3 DNA: TGCGCCAGCAGTGAGAGGGTCATGAACACTGAAGCTTTCTTT

V gene: TRBV6-1
J gene: TRBJ1-1
D gene: TRBD1
clone size: .
CDR3 protein: CASSERDRGTEAFF
CDR3 DNA: TGTGCCAGCAGTGAACGGGACAGGGGAACTGAAGCTTTCTTT

V gene: TRBV11-3
J gene: TRBJ2-3
D gene: TRBD1
clone size: .
CDR3 protein: CASSLVSGTGPDTQYF
CDR3 DNA: TGTGCCAGCAGCTTAGTGTCCGGGACAGGGCCAGATACGCAGTATTTT

V gene: TRBV2
J gene: TRBJ1-2
D gene: .
clone size: .
CDR3 protein: CASPPRPGHDYGYTF
CDR3 DNA: TGTGCCAGCCCCCCTAGACCGGGACATGACTATGGCTACACCTTC

V gene: TRBV7-2
J gene: TRBJ1-4
D gene: .
clone size: .
CDR3 protein: CASSLGQGTNEKLFF
CDR3 DNA: TGTGCCAGCAGCTTAGGGCAGGGAACTAATGAAAAACTGTTTTTT

V gene: TRBV7-3
J gene: TRBJ2-2
D gene: TRBD2
clone size: .
CDR3 protein: CASSSGTSGNTGELFF
CDR3 DNA: TGTGCCAGCAGCTCCGGGACTAGCGGAAACACCGGGGAGCTGTTTTTT

V gene: TRBV11-2
J gene: TRBJ1-3
D gene: .
clone size: .
CDR3 protein: CASSLTGPGNTIYF
CDR3 DNA: TGTGCCAGCAGCTTAACGGGGCCTGGAAACACCATATATTTT

V gene: TRBV9
J gene: TRBJ2-7
D gene: .
clone size: .
CDR3 protein: CASSPRQLNEQYF
CDR3 DNA: TGTGCCAGCAGCCCCCGACAGTTGAACGAGCAGTACTTC

V gene: TRBV7-8
J gene: TRBJ1-6
D gene: .
clone size: .
CDR3 protein: CASGQQLLYNSPLHF
CDR3 DNA: TGTGCCAGCGGTCAACAGTTGCTCTATAATTCACCCCTCCACTTT

V gene: TRBV28
J gene: TRBJ2-1
D gene: .
clone size: .
CDR3 protein: CASNSGVRSYNEQFF
CDR3 DNA: TGTGCCAGCAATTCGGGGGTTCGCTCCTACAATGAGCAGTTCTTC

V gene: TRBV19
J gene: TRBJ2-5
D gene: .
clone size: .
CDR3 protein: CASSTTGSQETQYF
CDR3 DNA: TGTGCCAGTAGTACTACAGGGTCCCAAGAGACCCAGTACTTC

V gene: TRBV19
J gene: TRBJ2-5
D gene: TRBD2
clone size: .
CDR3 protein: CASSTAREGRETQYF
CDR3 DNA: TGTGCCAGTAGTACCGCTCGGGAGGGCCGGGAGACCCAGTACTTC

V gene: TRBV5-1
J gene: TRBJ1-2
D gene: TRBD1
clone size: once
CDR3 protein: CASSSTTGGGGYTF
CDR3 DNA: TGCGCCAGCAGCTCCACGACAGGGGGCGGAGGCTACACCTTC

V gene: TRBV18
J gene: TRBJ1-1
D gene: .
clone size: .
CDR3 protein: CASSPVQLTMNTEAFF
CDR3 DNA: TGTGCCAGCTCACCAGTCCAGCTAACCATGAACACTGAAGCTTTCTTT

V gene: TRBV5-1
J gene: TRBJ1-4
D gene: .
clone size: few
CDR3 protein: CASSLNGQGLEKLFF
CDR3 DNA: TGCGCCAGCAGCTTGAACGGGCAGGGGCTTGAAAAACTGTTTTTT

V gene: TRBV9
J gene: TRBJ2-7
D gene: .
clone size: .
CDR3 protein: CASSSVDYSYEQYF
CDR3 DNA: TGTGCCAGCAGCTCTGTAGACTACTCCTACGAGCAGTACTTC

V gene: TRBV19
J gene: TRBJ2-7
D gene: .
clone size: .
CDR3 protein: CASSIELGNYEQYF
CDR3 DNA: TGTGCCAGTAGTATAGAGCTGGGAAACTACGAGCAGTACTTC

V gene: TRBV19
J gene: TRBJ2-7
D gene: .
clone size: .
CDR3 protein: CASSIGQSYEQYF
CDR3 DNA: TGTGCCAGTAGTATCGGTCAGAGCTACGAGCAGTACTTC

V gene: TRBV29-1
J gene: TRBJ1-1
D gene: .
clone size: .
CDR3 protein: CSVGVSAGGSTEAFF
CDR3 DNA: TGCAGCGTTGGTGTGTCGGCAGGTGGGAGCACTGAAGCTTTCTTT